The present TCR beta chain was sequenced within a study of control samples from healthy donors and cancer patients. As regards this clone: A read error may produce the germline difference seen at one junction end.

The germline V gene encodes CDR1 SEHNR and CDR2 FQNEAQ (reference sequence). The CDR3 extends over 12 amino acids. Some clones are missing from TCRdb's copy, which holds only in-frame ones; the method was immunoSEQ multiplex PCR. Found here are roughly 190,000 clones, over 80% of them singletons; the top ten hold approximately 1.8%. This clonotype was obtained from a man aged 25-40 years in good health. The sample consisted of blood. This chain links TRBV7-9 with TRBJ1-6; D not certain. The CDR3 region has the DNA TGTACCAGCAGCATCGGTAATTCACCCCTCCACTTT. Amino acid sequence: CTSSIGNSPLHF.